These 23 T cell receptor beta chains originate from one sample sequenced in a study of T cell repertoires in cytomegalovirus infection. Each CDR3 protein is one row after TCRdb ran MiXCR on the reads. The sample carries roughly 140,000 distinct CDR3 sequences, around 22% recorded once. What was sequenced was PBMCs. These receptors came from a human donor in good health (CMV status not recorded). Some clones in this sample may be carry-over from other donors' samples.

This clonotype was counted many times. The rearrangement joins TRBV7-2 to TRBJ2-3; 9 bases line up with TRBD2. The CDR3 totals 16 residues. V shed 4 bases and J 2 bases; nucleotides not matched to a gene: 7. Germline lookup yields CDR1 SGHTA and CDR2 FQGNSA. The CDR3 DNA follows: TGTGCCAGCAGCTATAGCGGGACTAGCCCCACAGATACGCAGTATTTT. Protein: CASSYSGTSPTDTQYF.

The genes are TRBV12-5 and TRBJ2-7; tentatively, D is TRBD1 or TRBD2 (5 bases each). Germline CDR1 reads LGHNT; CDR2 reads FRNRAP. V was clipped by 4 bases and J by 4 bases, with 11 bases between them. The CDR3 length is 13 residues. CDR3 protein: CASGWGTLYEQYF. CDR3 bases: TGTGCTAGTGGTTGGGGGACCCTGTACGAGCAGTACTTC.

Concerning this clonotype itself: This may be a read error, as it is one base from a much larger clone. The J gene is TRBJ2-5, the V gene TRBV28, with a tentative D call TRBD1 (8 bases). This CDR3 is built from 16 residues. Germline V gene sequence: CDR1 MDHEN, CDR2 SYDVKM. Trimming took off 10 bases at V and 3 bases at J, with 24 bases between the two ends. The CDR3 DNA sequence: TGTGCCATACAGGGGGGGTTTCGCAAGATCGAAGAGACCCAGTACTTC. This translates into CAIQGGFRKIEETQYF.

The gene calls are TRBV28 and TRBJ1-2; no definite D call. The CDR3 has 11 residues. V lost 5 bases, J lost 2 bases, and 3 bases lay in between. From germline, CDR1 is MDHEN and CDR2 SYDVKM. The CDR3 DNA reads TGTGCCAGCAGTGGGAACTATGGCTACACCTTC. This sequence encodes CASSGNYGYTF.

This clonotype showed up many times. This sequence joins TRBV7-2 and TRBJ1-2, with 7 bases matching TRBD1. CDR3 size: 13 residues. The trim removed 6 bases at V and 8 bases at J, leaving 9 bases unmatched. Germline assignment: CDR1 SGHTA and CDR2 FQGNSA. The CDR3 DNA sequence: TGTGCCAGCAGACGAGACAGGGAATACGGCTACACCTTC. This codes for CASRRDREYGYTF.

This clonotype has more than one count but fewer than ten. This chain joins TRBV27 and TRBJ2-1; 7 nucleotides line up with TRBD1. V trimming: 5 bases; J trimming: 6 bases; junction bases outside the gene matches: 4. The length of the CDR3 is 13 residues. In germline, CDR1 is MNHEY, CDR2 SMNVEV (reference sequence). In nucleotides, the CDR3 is TGTGCCAGCAGTGTCCGGGACAGCAATGAGCAGTTCTTC. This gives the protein CASSVRDSNEQFF.

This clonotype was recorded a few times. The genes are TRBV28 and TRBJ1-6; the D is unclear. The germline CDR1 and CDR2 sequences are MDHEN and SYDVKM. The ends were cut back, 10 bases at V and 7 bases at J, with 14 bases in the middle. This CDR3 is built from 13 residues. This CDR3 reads CATSRTGNSPLHF. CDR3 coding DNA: TGTGCCACTAGTCGGACGGGGAATTCACCCCTCCACTTT.

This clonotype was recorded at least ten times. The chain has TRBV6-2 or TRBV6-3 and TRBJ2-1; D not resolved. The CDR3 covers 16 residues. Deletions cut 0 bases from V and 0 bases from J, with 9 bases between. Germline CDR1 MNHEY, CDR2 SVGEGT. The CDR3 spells CASSYSSSSSYNEQFF. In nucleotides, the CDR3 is TGTGCCAGCAGTTACTCGAGCAGTAGCTCCTACAATGAGCAGTTCTTC.

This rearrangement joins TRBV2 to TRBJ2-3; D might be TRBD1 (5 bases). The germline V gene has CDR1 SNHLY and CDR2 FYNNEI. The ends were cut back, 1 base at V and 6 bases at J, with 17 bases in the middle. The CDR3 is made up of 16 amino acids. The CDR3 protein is CASSEEGQSALDTQYF. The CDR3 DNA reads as TGTGCCAGCAGTGAAGAGGGGCAGTCGGCGCTTGATACGCAGTATTTT.

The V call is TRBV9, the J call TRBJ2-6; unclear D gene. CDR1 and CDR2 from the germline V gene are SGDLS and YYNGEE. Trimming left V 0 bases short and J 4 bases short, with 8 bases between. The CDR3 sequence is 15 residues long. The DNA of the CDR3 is TGTGCCAGCAGCGTAGCTACGGGCGGGGCCAACGTCCTGACTTTC. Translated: CASSVATGGANVLTF.

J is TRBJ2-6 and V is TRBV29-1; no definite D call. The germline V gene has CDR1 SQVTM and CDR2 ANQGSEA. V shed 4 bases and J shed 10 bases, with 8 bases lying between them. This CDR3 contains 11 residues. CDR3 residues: CSVGTSNVLTF. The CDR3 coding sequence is TGCAGCGTTGGGACCTCGAACGTCCTGACTTTC.

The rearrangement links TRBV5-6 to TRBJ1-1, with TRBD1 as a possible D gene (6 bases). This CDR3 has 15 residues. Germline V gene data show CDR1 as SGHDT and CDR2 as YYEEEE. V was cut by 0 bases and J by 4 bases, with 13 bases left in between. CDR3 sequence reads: CASSLGDQGLTEAFF. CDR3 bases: TGTGCCAGCAGCTTGGGTGACCAGGGGCTCACTGAAGCTTTCTTT.

This CDR3 reads CSGNRETGELFF. CDR3 nucleotides: TGCAGCGGGAACAGGGAGACCGGGGAGCTGTTTTTT. J is TRBJ2-2 and V is TRBV29-1; D perhaps matches TRBD1 (6 bases). The ends were cut back, 7 bases at V and 5 bases at J, with 11 bases in the middle. Germline CDR1 SQVTM, CDR2 ANQGSEA. CDR3 length: 12 amino acids.

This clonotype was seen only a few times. In nucleotides, the CDR3 is TGTGCCAGCAGTTACTCGGGGGGCTACCACGCGGGCTACACCTTC. It specifies CASSYSGGYHAGYTF. The chain joins TRBV6-5 to TRBJ1-2; TRBD1 might be the D (6 bases). Deletions cut 0 bases from V and 8 bases from J, with 16 bases between. The CDR3 totals 15 residues. The germline gives CDR1 MNHEY, CDR2 SVGAGI.

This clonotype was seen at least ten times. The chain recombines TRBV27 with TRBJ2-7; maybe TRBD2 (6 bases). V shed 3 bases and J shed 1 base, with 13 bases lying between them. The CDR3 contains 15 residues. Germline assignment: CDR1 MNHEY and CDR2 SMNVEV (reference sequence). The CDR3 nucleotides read TGTGCCAGCAGTTTGATGGGGGAGGAATCCTACGAGCAGTACTTC. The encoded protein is CASSLMGEESYEQYF.

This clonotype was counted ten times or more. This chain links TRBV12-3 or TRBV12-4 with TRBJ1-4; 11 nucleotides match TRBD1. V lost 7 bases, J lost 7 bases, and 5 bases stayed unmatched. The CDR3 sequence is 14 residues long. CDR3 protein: CASTLGTGGEKLFF. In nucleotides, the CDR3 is TGTGCCAGCACCTTGGGGACAGGGGGTGAAAAACTGTTTTTT.

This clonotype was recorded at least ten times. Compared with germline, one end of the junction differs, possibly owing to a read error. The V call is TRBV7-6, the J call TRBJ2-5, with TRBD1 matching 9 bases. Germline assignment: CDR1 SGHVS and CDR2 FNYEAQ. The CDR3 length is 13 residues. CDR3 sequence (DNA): TGTGCTAGCAGCCGGGGACAGGGAGAGACCCAGTACTTC. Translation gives CASSRGQGETQYF. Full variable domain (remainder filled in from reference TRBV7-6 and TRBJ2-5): GAGVSQSPRYKVTKRGQDVALRCDPISGHVSLYWYRQALGQGPEFLTYFNYEAQQDKSGLPNDRFSAERPEGSISTLTIQRTEQRDSAMYRCASSRGQGETQYFGPGTRLLVL.

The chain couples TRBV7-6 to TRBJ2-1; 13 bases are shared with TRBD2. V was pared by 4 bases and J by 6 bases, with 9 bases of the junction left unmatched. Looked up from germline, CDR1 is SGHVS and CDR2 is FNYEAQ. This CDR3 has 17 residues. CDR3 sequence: CASSSHGLAGAINEQFF. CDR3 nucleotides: TGTGCCAGCAGCTCCCACGGACTAGCGGGAGCGATCAATGAGCAGTTCTTC.

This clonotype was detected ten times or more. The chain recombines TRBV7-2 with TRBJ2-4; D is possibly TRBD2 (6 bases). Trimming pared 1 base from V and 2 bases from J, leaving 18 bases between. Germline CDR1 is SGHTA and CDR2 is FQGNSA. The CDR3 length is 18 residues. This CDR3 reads CASSLEGGTGRPKNIQYF. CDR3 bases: TGTGCCAGCAGCTTAGAAGGCGGGACTGGAAGACCCAAAAACATTCAGTACTTC.

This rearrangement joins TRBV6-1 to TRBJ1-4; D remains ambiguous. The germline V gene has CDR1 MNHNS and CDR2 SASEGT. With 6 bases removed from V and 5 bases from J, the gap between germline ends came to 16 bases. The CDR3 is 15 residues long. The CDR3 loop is CASSFSYELNEKLFF. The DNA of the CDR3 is TGTGCCAGCAGCTTTTCCTACGAGTTAAATGAAAAACTGTTTTTT.

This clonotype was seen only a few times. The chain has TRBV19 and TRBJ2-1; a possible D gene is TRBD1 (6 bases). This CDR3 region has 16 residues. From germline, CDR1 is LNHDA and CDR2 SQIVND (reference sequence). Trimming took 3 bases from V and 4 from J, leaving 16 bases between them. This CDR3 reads CASSIVDFRGYNEQFF. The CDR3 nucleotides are TGTGCCAGTAGTATTGTGGACTTCAGGGGATACAATGAGCAGTTCTTC.

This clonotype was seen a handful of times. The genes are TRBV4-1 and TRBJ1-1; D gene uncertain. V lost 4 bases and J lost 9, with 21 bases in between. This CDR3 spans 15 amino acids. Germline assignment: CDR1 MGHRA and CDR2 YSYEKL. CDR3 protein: CASSPPIPGSRQAFF. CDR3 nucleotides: TGCGCCAGCAGCCCCCCAATCCCGGGATCCAGACAAGCTTTCTTT.

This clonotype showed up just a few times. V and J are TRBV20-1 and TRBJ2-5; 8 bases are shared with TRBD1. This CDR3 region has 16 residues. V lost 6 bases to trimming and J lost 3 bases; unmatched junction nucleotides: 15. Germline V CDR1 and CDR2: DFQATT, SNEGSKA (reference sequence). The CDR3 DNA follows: TGCAGTGCCATAAACCCCAGGGGGCTTAGCGAAGAGACCCAGTACTTC. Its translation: CSAINPRGLSEETQYF.